The 19 T cell receptor beta chains below all came from one sample that was sequenced in a study of T cells in women clearing cervical HPV infection. Sequencing was performed with immunoSEQ multiplex PCR; in TCRdb, only in-frame clones are kept and a portion is missing. The table counts around 17,000 clones; about 10% lies in the top ten. Sequenced material: blood buffy coat. The receptor source for this set is a woman aged 18 to 75 with a cervical HPV16 infection that either progressed to CIN3+ or cleared (not recorded which).

Comment on this clone: Coverage ceases 3 residues before the CDR3 finishes, and the germline J gene fills in the end. The chain carries TRBV7-2 and TRBJ2-2; D not resolved. This CDR3 has 13 amino acids. Germline values: CDR1 SGHTA, CDR2 FQGNSA. Trimming took off 1 base at V and 6 bases at J, with 6 bases between the two ends. The CDR3 DNA, read in part, is TGTGCCAGCAGCTTAGTCCTCGCCGGGGAG. As protein: CASSLVLAGE. The whole CDR3 region reads CASSLVLAGELFF.

In regard to this clone: The CDR3 end falls 3 residues outside the read, so it is completed with the germline J gene. The genes are TRBV19 and TRBJ1-5; D possibly corresponds to TRBD1 (5 bases). V lost 5 bases, J lost 7 bases, and 24 bases lay in between. Germline CDR1 is LNHDA and CDR2 is SQIVND (reference sequence). This CDR3 is 17 amino acids long. Partial CDR3 DNA: TGTGCCAGTAGTGGTGTCTCAGGGATCGGGATTGACCAGCCC. It codes for CASSGVSGIGIDQP. The full CDR3 is CASSGVSGIGIDQPQHF.

For this clone: The read terminates 3 residues ahead of where the CDR3 ends, so the germline J gene completes it. This chain uses TRBV30 with TRBJ2-2; 11 bases align to TRBD1. J lost 5 bases, V lost 4 bases, and 6 bases had no gene match. Germline V CDR1 and CDR2: GTSNPN, SVGIG (reference sequence). The CDR3 is 15 amino acids. The chain's CDR3 is CAWKNGQGATGELFF. The CDR3 DNA, read in part, is TGTGCCTGGAAGAACGGACAGGGGGCAACCGGGGAG. Full variable domain (outside the CDR3, taken from reference TRBV30 and TRBJ2-2): SQTIHQWPATLVQPVGSPLSLECTVEGTSNPNLYWYRQAAGRGLQLLFYSVGIGQISSEVPQNLSASRPQDRQFILSSKKLLLSDSGFYLCAWKNGQGATGELFFGEGSRLTVL.

Notes on this clone: The read is 3 residues too short to cover the CDR3 end, so that end is filled in from the germline J gene. The V call is TRBV20-1, the J call TRBJ1-2; 8 nucleotides line up with TRBD1. CDR3 length equals 20 residues. From germline, CDR1 is DFQATT and CDR2 SNEGSKA (reference sequence). V lost 5 bases, J lost 2 bases, and 25 bases stayed unmatched. The part of the CDR3 DNA that was read is TGCAGTGCTCCTCCCACCGGCAGGGGGCCGAACTTTCCACCAAACTATGGC. The encoded protein is CSAPPTGRGPNFPPNYG. The complete CDR3 reads CSAPPTGRGPNFPPNYGYTF.

In regard to this clone: The read terminates 3 residues ahead of where the CDR3 ends, so the germline J gene completes it. The chain couples TRBV7-2 to TRBJ2-2; D assignment may be TRBD1 or TRBD2 (5 bases each). This CDR3 is built from 15 residues. Germline CDR1 is SGHTA and CDR2 is FQGNSA. The CDR3 bases that were read are TGTGCCAGCAAGGGGAGCTCTCTAGATAATTCACCG. Translated, it gives CASKGSSLDNSP. The entire CDR3 reads CASKGSSLDNSPLFF.

In regard to this clone: The DNA ends 3 residues before the CDR3 does, and the rest of the CDR3 is filled in from the germline J gene. The genes are TRBV2 and TRBJ1-1, with D possibly TRBD1 on 5 matching bases. The CDR3 runs to 11 residues. CDR1 SNHLY and CDR2 FYNNEI come from the germline V gene. The CDR3 sequence: CASSETGEAFF. The part of the CDR3 DNA that was read is TGTGCCAGCAGTGAAACAGGAGAA.

About this clone: The CDR3 extends 3 residues past the end of the read, so its final part is completed from the germline J gene. The chain recombines TRBV7-2 with TRBJ2-3; D possibly corresponds to TRBD1 (5 bases). With 5 bases removed from V and 6 bases from J, the gap between germline ends came to 15 bases. The length of the CDR3 is 14 residues. CDR1 and CDR2 from the germline V gene are SGHTA and FQGNSA. Partial CDR3 DNA: TGTGCCAGCAGCGCCGCAGGGTCATGGGATACG. This encodes CASSAAGSWDT. The entire CDR3 protein is CASSAAGSWDTQYF.

This CDR3 reads CSARDSLSTSYEQYF. The CDR3 DNA, read in part, is TGCAGTGCTAGAGATAGCCTAAGTACCTCCTACGAG. The chain uses TRBV20-1 and TRBJ2-7; no reliable D call. The read terminates 3 residues ahead of where the CDR3 ends, so the germline J gene completes it. The germline V gene encodes CDR1 DFQATT and CDR2 SNEGSKA (reference sequence). This CDR3 contains 15 residues. Deletions cut 0 bases from V and 0 bases from J, with 12 bases between.

Turning to this clone: From the germline J gene comes the end of the CDR3, since the read stops 3 residues before it. The V and J genes are TRBV5-4 and TRBJ1-1, with unresolved D. CDR1 and CDR2 (germline): SGHNT, YYREEE (reference sequence). Trimming pared 4 bases from V and 4 bases from J, leaving 14 bases between. There are 14 residues in the CDR3. CDR3 residues: CASSPGSVPTEAFF. CDR3 bases read: TGTGCCAGCAGCCCCGGGTCTGTTCCCACTGAA.

The DNA read from the CDR3 is TGCGCCAGCAGCCTGGGACAAGTGAACACTGAA. It is translated as CASSLGQVNTE. The whole CDR3 sequence is CASSLGQVNTEAFF. This chain connects TRBV5-1 to TRBJ1-1; D is possibly TRBD1 (6 bases). With the read ending 3 residues before the CDR3 end, the germline J gene is used to fill in that end. Germline assignment: CDR1 SGHRS and CDR2 YFSETQ. The V gene lost 4 bases and the J gene lost 0 bases, with 10 bases spanning the gap. The CDR3 is 14 residues long.

A remark on this clone: The read terminates 3 residues before the CDR3 end, so the remaining end is supplied by the germline J gene. The chain recombines TRBV19 with TRBJ2-2; D gene uncertain. There are 15 residues in the CDR3. From germline, CDR1 is LNHDA and CDR2 SQIVND (reference sequence). CDR3 DNA, as far as it was read: TGTGCCAGTAGTACTACGTCGTCAACTAATGAAAAG. Protein product: CASSTTSSTNEK. The full CDR3 protein is CASSTTSSTNEKLFF.

To note about this clone: With the read ending 3 residues before the CDR3 end, the germline J gene is used to fill in that end. The rearrangement joins TRBV2 to TRBJ2-1, with a weak D call TRBD1 (6 bases). The CDR3 is 13 amino acids. V shed 7 bases and J shed 5 bases, with 12 bases lying between them. Germline assignment: CDR1 SNHLY and CDR2 FYNNEI. The part of the CDR3 DNA that was read is TGTGCCAGCAAGAGGGGGTATAACAATGAG. It translates to CASKRGYNNE. The full CDR3 protein reads CASKRGYNNEQFF.

CDR3 residues: CASSEQGSYTEAFF. The CDR3 DNA, read in part, is TGTGCCAGCAGTGAACAGGGCAGTTACACTGAA. This sequence joins TRBV6-1 and TRBJ1-1; possibly TRBD1 for D (5 bases). The observed sequence ends 3 residues before the CDR3 terminus, with the missing tail filled in from the germline J gene. V was cut by 2 bases and J by 3 bases, with 10 bases left in between. The CDR3 runs to 14 residues. Germline CDR1 is MNHNS and CDR2 is SASEGT.

A word on this clone: The read falls 3 residues short of the CDR3 end, and the missing part is taken from the germline J gene. The chain combines TRBV2 with TRBJ1-2, with 8 bases identical to TRBD1. Germline values: CDR1 SNHLY, CDR2 FYNNEI. V shed 8 bases, J shed 6 bases, and the junction held 8 bases outside the gene matches. The length of the CDR3 is 13 residues. This CDR3 reads CASFRQGANGYTF. Incomplete CDR3 DNA: TGTGCCAGCTTTCGGCAGGGGGCTAATGGC.

With respect to this clone: The missing CDR3 end, 3 residues past where the read stops, is filled in from the germline J gene. The chain is built from TRBV20-1 and TRBJ2-3; 7 bases agree with TRBD1. V lost 0 bases, J lost 1 base, and 4 bases stayed unmatched. The germline CDR1 and CDR2 sequences are DFQATT and SNEGSKA (reference sequence). The CDR3 contains 15 residues. CDR3 bases read: TGCAGTGCTAGAGATGGCCAGGGGGGCACAGATACG. Translated, it gives CSARDGQGGTDT. The CDR3 as a whole reads CSARDGQGGTDTQYF.

Concerning this clone itself: The sequence runs out 3 residues before the end of the CDR3; the remainder is reconstructed from the germline J gene. In the same sample, other DNA sequences code for this CDR3. The chain links TRBV20-1 to TRBJ1-3; TRBD1 matches 8 bases. The germline V gene has CDR1 DFQATT and CDR2 SNEGSKA (reference sequence). This CDR3 contains 14 residues. V trimming: 5 bases; J trimming: 3 bases; junction bases outside the gene matches: 6. The sequenced CDR3 bases are TGCAGTGCTTCGGACAGGGCCAATGGAAACACC. Translating it yields CSASDRANGNT. The whole CDR3 sequence reads CSASDRANGNTIYF.

About this clone itself: Read data end 3 residues before the CDR3 end; the end is taken from the germline J gene. The chain combines TRBV7-9 with TRBJ2-3; D is possibly TRBD1 (5 bases). CDR3 size: 15 residues. Germline loops: CDR1 SEHNR, CDR2 FQNEAQ (reference sequence). CDR3 region: CASSLVSGLKETQYF. The sequenced CDR3 bases are TGTGCCAGCAGCTTAGTCTCAGGGTTGAAAGAGACG.

Concerning this clone: Sequencing ends 3 residues short of the CDR3 end; the germline J gene provides the rest. This rearrangement joins TRBV10-2 to TRBJ1-1, with TRBD1 matching 7 bases. J was trimmed by 4 bases and V by 5 bases; bases with no gene match: 4. The CDR3 runs to 13 residues. Germline lookup yields CDR1 WSHSY and CDR2 SAAADI. The CDR3 region is CASSTTGSTEAFF. Incomplete CDR3 DNA: TGCGCCAGCAGTACGACAGGGAGCACTGAA.

On this clone itself: The CDR3 is cut off 3 residues early in the read; its end comes from the germline J gene. This chain uses TRBV20-1 with TRBJ1-6; TRBD1 matches 7 bases. V lost 4 bases to trimming and J lost 10 bases; unmatched junction nucleotides: 10. The germline CDR1 and CDR2 sequences are DFQATT and SNEGSKA (reference sequence). This CDR3 comprises 14 residues. The sequenced CDR3 bases are TGCAGTGCTAAGGATGCAGGGGGAACCTCACCC. It codes for CSAKDAGGTSP. The whole CDR3 protein is CSAKDAGGTSPLHF.